These T cell receptor beta chains were read from a single sample in a study of identical twins. Each CDR3 protein is one row after TCRdb ran MiXCR on the 5' RACE reads. The profile shows 450,000 or so distinct CDR3 sequences, approximately 15% of them singletons. The data were also submitted as part of a second study, on yellow fever vaccine responses in identical twins.

The sample comprised CD4+ T cells sorted from blood. The receptor source for this set is a woman aged 18 to 35 in good health. Both conserved end residues are part of each CDR3. The order of the fields is V gene, J gene, D gene, CDR3 protein. D genes are given only for firm matches.

v_call: TRBV7-9
j_call: TRBJ2-3
d_call: NA
cdr3_aa: CASSFGKGSDTQYF

v_call: TRBV11-1
j_call: TRBJ1-1
d_call: TRBD1
cdr3_aa: CASSLGDRGMNTEAFF

v_call: TRBV27
j_call: TRBJ2-2
d_call: TRBD2
cdr3_aa: CASSFFGGTGELFF

v_call: TRBV3-1
j_call: TRBJ2-3
d_call: TRBD2
cdr3_aa: CASSRRLAGGLGGNTQYF

v_call: TRBV24-1
j_call: TRBJ2-5
d_call: NA
cdr3_aa: CATNQGTERTQYF

v_call: TRBV15
j_call: TRBJ1-1
d_call: NA
cdr3_aa: CATSRGPNTEAFF

v_call: TRBV7-2
j_call: TRBJ2-5
d_call: NA
cdr3_aa: CASSFQEETQYF

v_call: TRBV5-6
j_call: TRBJ2-3
d_call: NA
cdr3_aa: CASSADYAYTDTQYF

v_call: TRBV27
j_call: TRBJ2-7
d_call: NA
cdr3_aa: CASSFSPQVGGVEQYF

v_call: TRBV20-1
j_call: TRBJ2-1
d_call: NA
cdr3_aa: CSASDWDEQFF

v_call: TRBV7-2
j_call: TRBJ2-1
d_call: TRBD2
cdr3_aa: CASSDGTSGSGDNEQFF

v_call: TRBV27
j_call: TRBJ2-5
d_call: TRBD2
cdr3_aa: CASMGLASSQETQYF

v_call: TRBV18
j_call: TRBJ2-5
d_call: NA
cdr3_aa: CASSPSTQETQYF

v_call: TRBV6-2/TRBV6-3
j_call: TRBJ2-7
d_call: TRBD2
cdr3_aa: CASSPFPRLADGSYEQYF

v_call: TRBV25-1
j_call: TRBJ2-5
d_call: NA
cdr3_aa: CASKTPGTGQETQYF

v_call: TRBV7-2
j_call: TRBJ2-6
d_call: NA
cdr3_aa: CASSLRWAGANVLTF

v_call: TRBV27
j_call: TRBJ2-1
d_call: NA
cdr3_aa: CASKVSAYNEQFF

v_call: TRBV7-9
j_call: TRBJ2-7
d_call: TRBD2
cdr3_aa: CASSGRSGTAAYEQYF

v_call: TRBV12-3/TRBV12-4
j_call: TRBJ2-1
d_call: NA
cdr3_aa: CASSLAPRGSYNEQFF

v_call: TRBV3-1
j_call: TRBJ2-2
d_call: NA
cdr3_aa: CASSHSGREGVNTGELFF

v_call: TRBV7-2
j_call: TRBJ2-3
d_call: NA
cdr3_aa: CASSLGPDTQYF

v_call: TRBV10-3
j_call: TRBJ1-1
d_call: NA
cdr3_aa: CAISETRAVNTEAFF

v_call: TRBV18
j_call: TRBJ1-1
d_call: NA
cdr3_aa: CASSPVMNTEAFF

v_call: TRBV6-2/TRBV6-3
j_call: TRBJ2-5
d_call: TRBD2
cdr3_aa: CASSPGLAFGETQYF

v_call: TRBV5-1
j_call: TRBJ2-1
d_call: TRBD2
cdr3_aa: CASSHPLGGLAGGGEQFF

v_call: TRBV12-3/TRBV12-4
j_call: TRBJ2-7
d_call: NA
cdr3_aa: CASSLFQGTYEQYF

v_call: TRBV7-9
j_call: TRBJ2-7
d_call: NA
cdr3_aa: CASSFELSEQYF

v_call: TRBV4-2
j_call: TRBJ2-3
d_call: NA
cdr3_aa: CASSQRQSTDTQYF

v_call: TRBV20-1
j_call: TRBJ2-2
d_call: TRBD2
cdr3_aa: CSARKAGQGELFF

v_call: TRBV10-3
j_call: TRBJ2-1
d_call: TRBD2
cdr3_aa: CAIRPSGRDNEQFF

v_call: TRBV5-4
j_call: TRBJ2-2
d_call: TRBD2
cdr3_aa: CASGPRGGTGELFF

v_call: TRBV18
j_call: TRBJ2-2
d_call: NA
cdr3_aa: CASRPAARGTGELFF

v_call: TRBV2
j_call: TRBJ1-6
d_call: NA
cdr3_aa: CASTVENSPLHF

v_call: TRBV27
j_call: TRBJ2-3
d_call: TRBD1
cdr3_aa: CASSRDRPHSDTQYF

v_call: TRBV20-1
j_call: TRBJ2-1
d_call: NA
cdr3_aa: CSARKPGRLSNEQFF

v_call: TRBV7-7
j_call: TRBJ2-2
d_call: NA
cdr3_aa: CASSLFIPPAGAGELFF

v_call: TRBV14
j_call: TRBJ2-7
d_call: TRBD1
cdr3_aa: CASSQVQGRYEQYF

v_call: TRBV11-3
j_call: TRBJ2-2
d_call: NA
cdr3_aa: CASSSLRTGELFF

v_call: TRBV7-3
j_call: TRBJ2-1
d_call: TRBD2
cdr3_aa: CASSLTGGLAANEQFF

v_call: TRBV12-3/TRBV12-4
j_call: TRBJ1-5
d_call: NA
cdr3_aa: CASRVDNPSQPQHF

v_call: TRBV25-1
j_call: TRBJ2-5
d_call: TRBD2
cdr3_aa: CASSEGTSRLRETQYF

v_call: TRBV5-1
j_call: TRBJ1-2
d_call: NA
cdr3_aa: CASSQTTGNYGYTF

v_call: TRBV7-2
j_call: TRBJ2-6
d_call: NA
cdr3_aa: CASSLTAGNSGANVLTF

v_call: TRBV20-1
j_call: TRBJ2-7
d_call: TRBD1
cdr3_aa: CSASGTGSSYEQYF

v_call: TRBV20-1
j_call: TRBJ1-2
d_call: NA
cdr3_aa: CSARDSGTGRTRDYTF

v_call: TRBV4-2
j_call: TRBJ2-5
d_call: NA
cdr3_aa: CASSQGPWGGGEETQYF

v_call: TRBV29-1
j_call: TRBJ1-2
d_call: NA
cdr3_aa: CSAWWQSYGYTF

v_call: TRBV25-1
j_call: TRBJ2-1
d_call: TRBD2
cdr3_aa: CASSETAGGLGEQFF

v_call: TRBV20-1
j_call: TRBJ2-5
d_call: NA
cdr3_aa: CSAREGFRETQYF

v_call: TRBV27
j_call: TRBJ2-7
d_call: NA
cdr3_aa: CASKQMSSYEQYF